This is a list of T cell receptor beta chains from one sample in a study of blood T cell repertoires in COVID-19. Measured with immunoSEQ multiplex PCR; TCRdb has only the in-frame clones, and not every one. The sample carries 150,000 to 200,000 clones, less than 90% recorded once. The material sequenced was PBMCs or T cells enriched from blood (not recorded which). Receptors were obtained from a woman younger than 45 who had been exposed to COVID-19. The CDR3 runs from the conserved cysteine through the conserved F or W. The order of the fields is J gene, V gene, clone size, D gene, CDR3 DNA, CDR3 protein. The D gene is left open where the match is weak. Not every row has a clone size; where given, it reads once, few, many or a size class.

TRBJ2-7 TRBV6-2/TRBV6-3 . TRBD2 TGTGCCAGCAGTTTTCGCGGGAGGACCTACGAGCAGTACTTC CASSFRGRTYEQYF
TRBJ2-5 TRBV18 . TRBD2 TGTGCCAGCTCACCCGCCGGACTAGGAGGTGAGACCCAGTACTTC CASSPAGLGGETQYF
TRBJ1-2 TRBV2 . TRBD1 TGTGCCAGCAGTGACGAAACAAGGACAGGGTTGGTTGGCTACACCTTC CASSDETRTGLVGYTF
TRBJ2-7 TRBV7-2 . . TGTGCCAGCAGCCCCTCGGGGGGCGGTTACGAGCAGTACTTC CASSPSGGGYEQYF
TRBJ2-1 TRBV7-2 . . TGTGCCAGCAGCTTAGCGCCTAGGGGCTCCTACAATGAGCAGTTCTTC CASSLAPRGSYNEQFF
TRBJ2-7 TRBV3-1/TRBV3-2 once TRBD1 TGTGCCAGCAGCCAAGCTTTGGGACAGGGGTACGAGCAGTACTTC CASSQALGQGYEQYF
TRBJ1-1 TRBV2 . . TGTGCCAGCAGGCCGTCTTTCGGGGCTGAAGCTTTCTTT CASRPSFGAEAFF
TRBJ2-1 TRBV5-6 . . TGTGCCAGAGGGGGGGTGCACGACAATGAGCAGTTCTTC CARGGVHDNEQFF
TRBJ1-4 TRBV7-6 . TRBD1 TGTGCCAGCAGCTTAAGACAGGGGGCGATCAATGAAAAACTGTTTTTT CASSLRQGAINEKLFF
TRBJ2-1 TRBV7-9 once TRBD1 TGTGCCAGCAGCGAGCCCCAGGGGGCGAGGGAGCAGTTCTTC CASSEPQGAREQFF
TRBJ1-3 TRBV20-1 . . TGCAGTGCGAGGGCCGGAAACACCATATATTTT CSARAGNTIYF
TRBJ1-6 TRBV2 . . TGTGCCAGCAGTGGTTACCGGGATTCACCCCTCCACTTT CASSGYRDSPLHF
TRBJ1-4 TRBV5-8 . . TGTGCCAGCAGCTTGTGGAGAGGGGAGGGCGATGAAAAACTGTTTTTT CASSLWRGEGDEKLFF
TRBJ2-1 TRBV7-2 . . TGTGCCAGCAGCTTCGCAGGGGTGTCCTACAATGAGCAGTTCTTC CASSFAGVSYNEQFF
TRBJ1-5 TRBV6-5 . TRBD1 TGTGCCAGCAGTTATTCCGGGACAGGGGGAGGTCAGCCCCAGCATTTT CASSYSGTGGGQPQHF
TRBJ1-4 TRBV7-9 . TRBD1 TGTGCCAGCAGGGACCCCGGGACAGGGGATGAAAAACTGTTTTTT CASRDPGTGDEKLFF
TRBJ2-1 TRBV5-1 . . TGCGCCAGCAGAGTGACAACTTCGAGCTCCTACAATGAGCAGTTCTTC CASRVTTSSSYNEQFF
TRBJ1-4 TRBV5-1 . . TGCGCCAGCAGCTTGGAGGTCGGGGGGGAAAAACTGTTTTTT CASSLEVGGEKLFF
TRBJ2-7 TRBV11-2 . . TGTGCCAGCAGCACCACTAGTTATAGAAGCAACGAGCAGTACTTC CASSTTSYRSNEQYF
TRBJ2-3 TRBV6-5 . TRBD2 TGTGCCAGCAGCTCGGGGAGGGTAGATACGCAGTATTTT CASSSGRVDTQYF
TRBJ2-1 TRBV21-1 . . TGTGCCAGCAGCAAAGGGACTAGCTTGCGATTCTTC CASSKGTSLRFF
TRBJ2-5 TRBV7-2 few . TGTGCCAGCAGCTCAGGGGTCCGGGAGACCCAGTACTTC CASSSGVRETQYF
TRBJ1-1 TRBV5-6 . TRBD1 TGTGCCAGCAGCTGGGACAGGGCCGAAACTGAAGCTTTCTTT CASSWDRAETEAFF
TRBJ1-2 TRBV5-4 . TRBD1 TGTGCCAGCAGCTTGGTACCGGGACAGGGATGGTTTTGGTATGGCTACACCTTC CASSLVPGQGWFWYGYTF
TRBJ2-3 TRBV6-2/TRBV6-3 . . TGTGCCAGCAGTTACTCACCGGTCCCAGATACGCAGTATTTT CASSYSPVPDTQYF
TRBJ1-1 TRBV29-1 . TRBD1 TGCAGCGTTGAATGGACAGGGAAGTACACTGAAGCTTTCTTT CSVEWTGKYTEAFF
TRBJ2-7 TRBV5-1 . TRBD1 TGCGCCAGCAGCTTGGCCCCACAGGGGGTCGCCTACGAGCAGTACTTC CASSLAPQGVAYEQYF
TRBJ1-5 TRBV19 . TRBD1 TGTGCCAGTAGTATTAGGGACAGGGCGTCTCAGCCCCAGCATTTT CASSIRDRASQPQHF
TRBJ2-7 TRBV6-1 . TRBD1 TGTGCCAGCAGTGAAGTAGGGGGCCCCTACGAGCAGTACTTC CASSEVGGPYEQYF
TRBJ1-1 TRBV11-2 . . TGTGCCAGCAGCTCACAGGGATACGGCACTGAAGCTTTCTTT CASSSQGYGTEAFF
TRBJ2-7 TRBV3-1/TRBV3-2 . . TGTGCCAGCAGCCGCAGGGGGGAAGGCGAGCAGTACTTC CASSRRGEGEQYF
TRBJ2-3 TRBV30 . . TGTGCCTGGAAGACGAGCGGCGTAAGCCTTACGCAGTATTTT CAWKTSGVSLTQYF
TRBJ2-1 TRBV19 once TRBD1 TGTGCCAGTAGTATAGGACAGGGGGCGATCTTC CASSIGQGAIF
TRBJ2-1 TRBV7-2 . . TGTGCCAGCAGCTTAGGCTGGGGCCCGAATGAGCAGTTCTTC CASSLGWGPNEQFF
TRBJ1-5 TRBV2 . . TGTGCCAGCAGTCCCCGGGGGACCGGCAATCAGCCCCAGCATTTT CASSPRGTGNQPQHF
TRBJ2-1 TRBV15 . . TGTGCCACCAGCAGTGAACAGTACAATGAGCAGTTCTTC CATSSEQYNEQFF
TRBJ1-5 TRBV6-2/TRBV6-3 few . TGTGCCAGCAGTTACCTCGACAGAAATCAGCCCCAGCATTTT CASSYLDRNQPQHF
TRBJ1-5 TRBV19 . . TGTGCCAGTAGTATTGCGGGGAATCAGCCCCAGCATTTT CASSIAGNQPQHF
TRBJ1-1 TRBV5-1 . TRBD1 TGCGCCAGCAGCTTGGTCCAGGGGGCAAATGAAGCTTTCTTT CASSLVQGANEAFF
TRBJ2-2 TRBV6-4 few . TGTGCCAGCAGGGGGGACTGGGGCACCGGGGAGCTGTTTTTT CASRGDWGTGELFF
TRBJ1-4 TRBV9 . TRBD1 TGTGCCAGCAGCGTAGATAAGGAGGGGACAGACGAATACGCAACTAATGAAAAACTGTTTTTT CASSVDKEGTDEYATNEKLFF
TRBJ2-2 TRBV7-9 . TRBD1 TGTGCCAGCAGCCCGACTCGCAGGGGGCAGTATACCGGGGAGCTGTTTTTT CASSPTRRGQYTGELFF
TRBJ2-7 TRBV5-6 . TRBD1 TGTGCCAGCGGACCCGGGACAGGGTTCTACGAGCAGTACTTC CASGPGTGFYEQYF
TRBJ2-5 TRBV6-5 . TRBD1 TGTGCCAGCAGTTCGACGGACAGGGCGGAGACCCAGTACTTC CASSSTDRAETQYF
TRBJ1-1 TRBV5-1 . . TGCGCCACCAATTTCCCTGGACTGGCGAGCACTGAAGCTTTCTTT CATNFPGLASTEAFF
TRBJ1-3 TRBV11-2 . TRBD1 TGTGCCAGCAGCTTAGGGAGAACAGGGGTCCCTGGAAACACCATATATTTT CASSLGRTGVPGNTIYF
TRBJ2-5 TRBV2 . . TGTGCCAGCGCAGTCGATGGGGGGATCGAGACCCAGTACTTC CASAVDGGIETQYF
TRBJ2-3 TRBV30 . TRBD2 TGTGCCTGGAGAGAGCGGGGGGGCGCAGATACGCAGTATTTT CAWRERGGADTQYF
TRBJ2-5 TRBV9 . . TGTGCCAGCAGCGTAGGGGAGCCAGAGACCCAGTACTTC CASSVGEPETQYF
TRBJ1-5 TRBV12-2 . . TGTGCAAGTCGCTCTACGGGGAGGATGGGGCATCAGCCCCAGCATTTT CASRSTGRMGHQPQHF
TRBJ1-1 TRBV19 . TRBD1 TGTGCCAGTAGTATCAGGGGGGCCGACACTGAAGCTTTCTTT CASSIRGADTEAFF
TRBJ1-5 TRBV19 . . TGTGCCAGTAGAAAGCTGACAAGTGTCTCTCAGCCCCAGCATTTT CASRKLTSVSQPQHF
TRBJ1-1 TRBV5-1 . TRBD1 TGCGCCAGCAGCGATCTAGGGCGGACAGGGCGCATTGGGAACACTGAAGCTTTCTTT CASSDLGRTGRIGNTEAFF
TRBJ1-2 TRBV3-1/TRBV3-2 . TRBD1 TGTGCCAGCAGCCCAGGGGGCGGCTATGGCTACACCTTC CASSPGGGYGYTF
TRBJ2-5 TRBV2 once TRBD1 TGTGCCAGCAGTTGGGACAGGGCACAAGAGACCCAGTACTTC CASSWDRAQETQYF
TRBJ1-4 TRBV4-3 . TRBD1 TGCGCCAGCAGCAAAGGGGGACAGGGGGCGGGTTTTAATGAAAAACTGTTTTTT CASSKGGQGAGFNEKLFF
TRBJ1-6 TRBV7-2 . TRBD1 TGTGCCAGCAGCTTATCAGGGGGAAATTCACCCCTCCACTTT CASSLSGGNSPLHF
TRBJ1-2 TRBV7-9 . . TGTGCCAGCATCAAACCGGGAGGCTACACCTTC CASIKPGGYTF